The entry below gives a single T cell receptor beta chain sequence along with its context. Its specificity is unknown. Some second doses came at about 4 weeks and others at about 12 weeks; these were pooled. This sample was taken from a study of T cell responses to AZD1222 COVID-19 vaccine. The protocol was immunoSEQ multiplex PCR, while the TCRdb copy is restricted to in-frame clones and leaves out a portion. The sample lists 100,000 or so clones, nearly 90% seen once, with 44% in the top ten. Germline V gene sequence: CDR1 MDHEN, CDR2 SYDVKM. The J segment lost 4 bases and the V segment lost 4 bases, leaving 6 bases of the junction unmatched. This CDR3 region has 15 residues. The study's findings and limits: The study identified only five to seven AZD1222 recipients as seropositive at baseline. The sample set comprised mostly white British donors with more females, and clonal diversity was possibly underestimated. Reportedly, close to half of spike-specific TCRs are directed against unmutated variant regions.

The source is an adult who received the AZD1222 COVID-19 vaccine. The V call is TRBV28, the J call TRBJ2-7; 11 bases line up with TRBD2. This sample comprised peripheral blood, obtained 28 days after the second AZD1222 dose. CDR3 sequence: CASSSPLAGGYEQYF. The CDR3, as DNA: TGTGCCAGCAGTTCACCCCTAGCGGGAGGATACGAGCAGTACTTC.